Listed below are T cell receptor beta chains from one sample, sequenced in a study of PD-L1 blockade in urothelial cancer. Profiling relied on immunoSEQ multiplex PCR, and the TCRdb table lists in-frame clones only, not all of them. This repertoire shows about 120,000 clones, approximately 90% found once; its top ten account for about 4%. The sample here was PBMCs, taken around atezolizumab (anti-PD-L1) treatment. These receptors were obtained from a man in his 60s with urothelial cancer. Each CDR3 is given with its conserved first and last residue. Each record gives: D gene, V gene, clone size, J gene, CDR3 DNA, CDR3 protein. A D gene is named only where the DNA matches it firmly. Size is stated for part of the rows, as once, few or many counts, or as a class when the clone is expanded.

.,TRBV14,.,TRBJ2-5,TGTGCCAGCAGTCGAGGGGGAGAGACCCAGTACTTC,CASSRGGETQYF
TRBD1,TRBV5-1,.,TRBJ1-1,TGCGCCAGCAGCTTGGAGGAGGGGGCGGGAGCTTTCTTT,CASSLEEGAGAFF
.,TRBV7-3,.,TRBJ2-7,TGTGCCAGCAGCTCCAGACAGGCCTGGTACGAGCAGTACTTC,CASSSRQAWYEQYF
TRBD2,TRBV7-8,once,TRBJ2-3,TGTGCCAGCAGCTTAACACTAGCGGGGGGGTTTGGAGATACGCAGTATTTT,CASSLTLAGGFGDTQYF
.,TRBV11-2,once,TRBJ1-2,TGTGCCAGCAGCTCCCAGCGGAGGCCCTATGGCTACACCTTC,CASSSQRRPYGYTF
.,TRBV2,.,TRBJ1-5,TGTGCCAGCGGGGGCGTGAGTTACAATCAGCCCCAGCATTTT,CASGGVSYNQPQHF
TRBD1,TRBV15,.,TRBJ1-3,TGTGCCACCAGCAGAAACAGGGGCTCTGGAAACACCATATATTTT,CATSRNRGSGNTIYF
TRBD2,TRBV7-2,.,TRBJ2-5,TGTGCCAGCAGCTTAGGGTCGACTAGCGGCTACCAAGAGACCCAGTACTTC,CASSLGSTSGYQETQYF
.,TRBV4-3,.,TRBJ2-7,TGCGCCAGCAGCCAAGTGAGGGCAGGGGTCGAGCAGTACTTC,CASSQVRAGVEQYF
.,TRBV7-2,.,TRBJ2-3,TGTGCCAGCAGCTTAGTCCGGGAAGATACGCAGTATTTT,CASSLVREDTQYF
.,TRBV6-6,.,TRBJ1-5,TGTGCCAGCAGTTTGCAGGGGCGGTTAAGCAATCAGCCCCAGCATTTT,CASSLQGRLSNQPQHF
.,TRBV28,.,TRBJ1-5,TGTGCCACCGGACAGTATAGCAATCAGCCCCAGCATTTT,CATGQYSNQPQHF
.,TRBV4-3,.,TRBJ1-1,TGCGCCAGCAGCCCTGGAGCACTGACCACTGAAGCTTTCTTT,CASSPGALTTEAFF
.,TRBV11-2,.,TRBJ2-1,TGTGCCAGCAGCCAGCGACAGAGCTCCTACAATGAGCAGTTCTTC,CASSQRQSSYNEQFF
.,TRBV29-1,.,TRBJ2-5,TGCAGCGTTGTCGTGCGTTCCAGGGAGACCCAGTACTTC,CSVVVRSRETQYF
.,TRBV7-2,.,TRBJ1-1,TGTGCCAGCAGAATGGGGGGGGCCACTGAAGCTTTCTTT,CASRMGGATEAFF
TRBD2,TRBV29-1,.,TRBJ2-1,TGCAGCGTTACCCGGACTAGCGGGAGAGTTGAGCAGTTCTTC,CSVTRTSGRVEQFF
TRBD2,TRBV29-1,.,TRBJ2-5,TGCAGCGTTCGGGCTAGCGGGTTTCAAGAGACCCAGTACTTC,CSVRASGFQETQYF
.,TRBV5-1,.,TRBJ1-1,TGCGCCAGCAGCTTGAATACAGGGTGGACTGAAGCTTTCTTT,CASSLNTGWTEAFF
.,TRBV7-8,once,TRBJ2-7,TGTGCCAGCAGCTCCTACGCCGAGCAGTACTTC,CASSSYAEQYF
TRBD1,TRBV28,.,TRBJ2-1,TGTGCCAGCAGTCCAGGGACAGGAGGAGCGCGGTTCTTC,CASSPGTGGARFF
.,TRBV11-2,once,TRBJ2-1,TGTGCCAGCATCAATCTGCAGGGTTTCCATGAGCAGTTCTTC,CASINLQGFHEQFF
.,TRBV20-1,.,TRBJ2-1,TGCAGTGCTAGTTCGTACAATGAGCAGTTCTTC,CSASSYNEQFF
.,TRBV6-1,.,TRBJ2-1,TGTGCCAGCAGGGGGGAGGATGGGATTAATGAGCAGTTCTTC,CASRGEDGINEQFF
.,TRBV25-1,.,TRBJ1-1,TGTGCCAGCAGTGTAGACAACCAAAACACTGAAGCTTTCTTT,CASSVDNQNTEAFF
.,TRBV9,.,TRBJ2-1,TGTGCCAGCAGCGCGACCTTGGGACTTTTTGAGCAGTTCTTC,CASSATLGLFEQFF
.,TRBV18,.,TRBJ1-5,TGTGCCAGCTCAGAGGGTCGCAATCAGCCCCAGCATTTT,CASSEGRNQPQHF
.,TRBV13,.,TRBJ2-5,TGTGCCAGCAGCTCGGGAGAGGTGGCCCAGTACTTC,CASSSGEVAQYF